This TCR beta chain came from a study of T cells expressing NK-cell markers. Study information: Sorted CD3+CD56+NKG2C+, CD3+CD56+NKG2C- and CD3+CD56-NKG2C+ T cells provided the TCR beta repertoires. There were seven HCMV-seropositive donors and one seronegative donor among the eight sequenced.

In germline, CDR1 is SGHNT, CDR2 YYREEE (reference sequence). The CDR3 length is 17 residues. Beta-chain TCR cDNA was generated via 5'RACE template switching with UMIs. Reanalyzing the 5' RACE reads, TCRdb keeps one entry per CDR3 protein, without DNA. The specimen's table records a few hundred thousand distinct CDR3 sequences. The sample comprised blood T cells: a sorted CD56 or NKG2C T cell subset, CD4+ or CD8+ T cells, or bulk PBMC T cells (not recorded which). This clonotype was sampled from a man aged 18-69 years in good health. This chain links TRBV5-4 with TRBJ2-1; there is no DNA to check the TCRdb D call of TRBD1. The CDR3 here is CASSRQAGGGLGNEQFF.